Sequencing of this T cell receptor (beta chain) was carried out in a study of beta chain features in type 1 diabetes. At the level of the study: Healthy donors and patients showed comparable age, gender and cell yields. Study-level findings and limits: A moderate, significant TCRB CDR3 shortening appeared in type 1 diabetes across four CD4+ subsets. Any PCR bias toward short templates would affect both groups alike.

Reverse transcribing all isolated RNA meant expressed TCRB transcripts were sequenced. The assay was immunoSEQ multiplex PCR, and TCRdb's table has in-frame clones only and misses some. Altogether roughly 610,000 clones are present, about 14% being singletons, with the ten largest covering around 0.095%. This clone was seen only a few times. The antigen is undetermined. The CDR3 is made up of 13 amino acids. V was trimmed by 7 bases and J by 3 bases, leaving 13 bases between them. Germline V gene sequence: CDR1 MDHEN, CDR2 SYDVKM. V gene TRBV28 combines with J gene TRBJ2-7, with D uncertain. This TCR came from a man aged 18 to 29 in good health. The sequenced material came from naive CD4+ T cells from blood. The CDR3: CASTASVDYEQYF. In DNA, the CDR3 is TGTGCCAGCACCGCCAGTGTAGACTACGAGCAGTACTTC.